These 8 T cell receptor beta chains were all obtained from the same sample, sequenced in a study of OX40 agonist ivuxolimab in advanced cancers. Assay: immunoSEQ multiplex PCR; the TCRdb copy retains only in-frame clones and omits some. The data contain roughly 12,000 clones, 87% of them seen just once; the ten biggest clones take up about 52%. Sequencing was performed on CD4+ or CD8+ T cells sorted from blood, taken in a trial of the OX40 agonist ivuxolimab. The receptors originated from an adult with an advanced solid tumor such as melanoma, head and neck, liver or kidney cancer.

J is TRBJ2-1 and V is TRBV2, with 13 bases aligning to TRBD2. The V and J ends lost 7 bases and 3 bases, in that order; junction bases with no gene match: 3. This CDR3 region has 15 residues. Germline-derived CDR1 and CDR2 are SNHLY and FYNNEI. The CDR3 is CASIGLAGVYNEQFF. The CDR3 region has the DNA TGTGCCAGCATCGGACTAGCGGGAGTCTACAATGAGCAGTTCTTC. The entire variable domain, with the rest obtained from reference TRBV2 and TRBJ2-1, is as follows: EPEVTQTPSHQVTQMGQEVILRCVPISNHLYFYWYRQILGQKVEFLVSFYNNEISEKSEIFDDQFSVERPDGSNFTLKIRSTKLEDSAMYFCASIGLAGVYNEQFFGPGTRLTVL.

The genes are TRBV6-1 and TRBJ1-5; TRBD1 matches at 8 bases. Germline loops: CDR1 MNHNS, CDR2 SASEGT. There are 13 residues in the CDR3. J lost 7 bases, V lost 9 bases, and 8 bases had no gene match. CDR3 nucleotides: TGTGCCAGATGGCAGGGGGCTAGGCAGCCCCAGCATTTT. Translating it yields CARWQGARQPQHF.

The sample holds one count of this clone. The chain employs TRBV4-1 and TRBJ1-2; the match to TRBD1 covers 12 bases. Germline V gene sequence: CDR1 MGHRA, CDR2 YSYEKL. V lost 0 bases and J lost 7; bases outside the gene matches: 3. The CDR3 is 15 amino acids. CDR3 DNA: TGCGCCAGCAGCCAAGATCGGGGACAGGGGGCTGGCTACACCTTC. It codes for CASSQDRGQGAGYTF.

By sample share, this clone is large. This sequence joins TRBV19 and TRBJ2-1; D is uncertain. Per the germline V gene, CDR1 is LNHDA and CDR2 is SQIVND (reference sequence). Trimming pared 3 bases from V and 3 bases from J, leaving 12 bases between. The CDR3 runs to 15 residues. The CDR3 DNA reads TGTGCCAGTAGTATTGGCGGCGGCCTCTACAATGAGCAGTTCTTC. This translates into CASSIGGGLYNEQFF.

This chain joins TRBV7-3 and TRBJ2-1, with TRBD2 matching 11 bases. Germline loops: CDR1 SGHTA, CDR2 FQGTGA. The CDR3 is made up of 18 amino acids. V shed 0 bases and J 4 bases; nucleotides not matched to a gene: 8. For the CDR3, the DNA is TGTGCCAGCAGCTTAACCTCCCCCGGGACTAGCGGATACAATGAGCAGTTCTTC. The encoded protein is CASSLTSPGTSGYNEQFF.

The chain combines TRBV4-1 with TRBJ1-1; possibly TRBD1 for D (5 bases). CDR1 MGHRA and CDR2 YSYEKL come from the germline V gene. Trimming removed 1 base from V and 8 bases from J, with 14 bases in between. The CDR3 is made up of 14 amino acids. The CDR3 DNA sequence: TGCGCCAGCAGCCAAGTTGGGCAGGGCGGGGAAGCTTTCTTT. Translating gives CASSQVGQGGEAFF.

The chain recombines TRBV11-2 with TRBJ2-5; D is possibly TRBD2 (5 bases). V was cut by 1 base and J by 4 bases, with 16 bases left in between. The CDR3 has 16 residues. The germline gives CDR1 SGHAT, CDR2 FQNNGV. The CDR3 region is CASSLVAGGLGETQYF. The CDR3 bases are TGTGCCAGCAGCTTAGTCGCGGGTGGTTTAGGAGAGACCCAGTACTTC.

In DNA form, the CDR3 reads TGCGCCAGCAGTCTCCGGGACAGGGGGTTCATGAACACTGAAGCTTTCTTT. Encoded protein: CASSLRDRGFMNTEAFF. The chain employs TRBV5-1 and TRBJ1-1; 11 bases fit TRBD1. V trimming: 5 bases; J trimming: 0 bases; junction bases outside the gene matches: 9. The germline CDR1 and CDR2 sequences are SGHRS and YFSETQ. The CDR3 contains 17 residues.